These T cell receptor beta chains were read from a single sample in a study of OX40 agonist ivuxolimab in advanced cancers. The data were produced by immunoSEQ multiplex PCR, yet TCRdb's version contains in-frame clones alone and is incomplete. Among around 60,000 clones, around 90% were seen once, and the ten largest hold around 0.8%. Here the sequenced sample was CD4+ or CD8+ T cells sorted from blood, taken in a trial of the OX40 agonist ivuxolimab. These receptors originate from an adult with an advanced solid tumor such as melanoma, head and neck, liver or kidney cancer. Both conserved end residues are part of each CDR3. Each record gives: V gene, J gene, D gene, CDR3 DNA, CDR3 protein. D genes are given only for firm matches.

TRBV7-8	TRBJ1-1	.	TGTGCCAGCAGCCTAGGGGCGGATGTAGAAGCTTTCTTT	CASSLGADVEAFF
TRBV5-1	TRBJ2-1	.	TGCGCCAGCAGCTTGGAGGACGGGGGAGGTATAGATGAGCAGTTCTTC	CASSLEDGGGIDEQFF
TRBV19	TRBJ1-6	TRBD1	TGTGCCAGTAGTGCTGGACAGGGGGCTAGAAATTCACCCCTCCACTTT	CASSAGQGARNSPLHF
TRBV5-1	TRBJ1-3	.	TGCGCCAGCAGCCGGGAAGGCTCTGGAAACACCATATATTTT	CASSREGSGNTIYF
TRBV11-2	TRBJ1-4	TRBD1	TGTGCCAGCAGCTCGGACAGGGGCAGTGAAAAACTGTTTTTT	CASSSDRGSEKLFF
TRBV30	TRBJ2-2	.	TGTGCCTGGATTACGGGGCTAGGGAACACCGGGGAGCTGTTTTTT	CAWITGLGNTGELFF
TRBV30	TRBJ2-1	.	TGTGCCTGGCAGGATTACAATGAGCAGTTCTTC	CAWQDYNEQFF
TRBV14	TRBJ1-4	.	TGTGCCAGCAGCCTCGGGGACGGAGTAACTAATGAAAAACTGTTTTTT	CASSLGDGVTNEKLFF
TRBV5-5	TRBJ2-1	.	TGTGCCAGCAGCTTTGGATACAATGAGCAGTTCTTC	CASSFGYNEQFF
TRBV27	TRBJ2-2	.	TGTGCCAGCAGAAAAACAGGGAACACCGGGGAGCTGTTTTTT	CASRKTGNTGELFF
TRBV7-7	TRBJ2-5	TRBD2	TGTGCTAGCAGTTCTGGACTAGCGGGGGGTGAGACCCAGTACTTC	CASSSGLAGGETQYF
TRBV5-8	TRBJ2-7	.	TGTGCCAGCAGCGGGAGGACAGTACCCTACGAGCAGTACTTC	CASSGRTVPYEQYF
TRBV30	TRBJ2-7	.	TGTGCCTGGAGGAGGGGTCCTTCGTACGAGCAGTACTTC	CAWRRGPSYEQYF
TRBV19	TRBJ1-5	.	TGTGCCAGTAGTATTTGGGGACGGAGAGGACGAGATAGCAATCAGCCCCAGCATTTT	CASSIWGRRGRDSNQPQHF
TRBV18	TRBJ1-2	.	TGTGCCAGCTCACCGTTACCGGGACTCCCGGAGATCGGCTACACCTTC	CASSPLPGLPEIGYTF
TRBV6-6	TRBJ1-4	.	TGTGCCAGCAGTTACGGTAATGAAAAACTGTTTTTT	CASSYGNEKLFF
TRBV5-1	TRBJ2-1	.	TGCGCCAGCAGCTTCGGGGGTGAGCAGTTCTTC	CASSFGGEQFF